The rows below give T cell receptor beta chains drawn from one sample of a study of shared clonotypes between healthy human individuals. The repertoire was sequenced with immunoSEQ multiplex PCR; TCRdb's copy has only in-frame clones and lacks some. This table has roughly 650,000 clones, 96% appearing once. Sequenced material: naive CD8+ T cells sorted from blood. The receptors originated from a woman in her thirties in good health. CDR3s include the opening cysteine and the closing phenylalanine or tryptophan. Each record gives: V gene, clone size, CDR3 protein. Rows may omit the clone size; those that give it use once, few, many or a size class.

V gene: TRBV18; clone size: NA; CDR3 protein: CASSPLSGQGPYEQYF
V gene: TRBV28; clone size: NA; CDR3 protein: CASSVTGVDTQYF
V gene: TRBV27; clone size: NA; CDR3 protein: CASTRTIGLYEQYF
V gene: TRBV27; clone size: NA; CDR3 protein: CASSIGTSGTDTQYF
V gene: TRBV28; clone size: NA; CDR3 protein: CASSSPRDVYNEQFF
V gene: TRBV5-6; clone size: NA; CDR3 protein: CASSSTSGTYNEQFF
V gene: TRBV7-8; clone size: NA; CDR3 protein: CASSLEGGEQYF
V gene: TRBV9; clone size: NA; CDR3 protein: CASSLEIQGGTDTQYF
V gene: TRBV14; clone size: NA; CDR3 protein: CASRSGTGTYNEQFF
V gene: TRBV10-2; clone size: NA; CDR3 protein: CASSPGQGGSPLHF
V gene: TRBV19; clone size: NA; CDR3 protein: CASSIGGANTEAFF
V gene: TRBV2; clone size: NA; CDR3 protein: CASSPTSGRSYEQYF
V gene: TRBV28; clone size: NA; CDR3 protein: CASSLGVYQETQYF
V gene: TRBV5-6; clone size: NA; CDR3 protein: CASSFSQGTNNEQFF
V gene: TRBV19; clone size: once; CDR3 protein: CASSSSYSNQPQHF
V gene: TRBV28; clone size: once; CDR3 protein: CASRLAGGYEQYF
V gene: TRBV11-2; clone size: NA; CDR3 protein: CASSLESWTVNTGELFF
V gene: TRBV15; clone size: NA; CDR3 protein: CATSRGREPTYEQYF
V gene: TRBV7-8; clone size: NA; CDR3 protein: CASSLVAGGEYEQYF
V gene: TRBV13; clone size: NA; CDR3 protein: CASSFFEGSRETQYF
V gene: TRBV9; clone size: NA; CDR3 protein: CASSPEVGTEAFF
V gene: TRBV5-8; clone size: NA; CDR3 protein: CASAWTSGNYEQYF
V gene: TRBV28; clone size: NA; CDR3 protein: CASSRAGEGPYEQYF
V gene: TRBV27; clone size: NA; CDR3 protein: CASSRGTGPYEQYF
V gene: TRBV11-2; clone size: NA; CDR3 protein: CASSYLTGWPQHF
V gene: TRBV7-9; clone size: NA; CDR3 protein: CASSLSLSGSSYEQYF
V gene: TRBV6-5; clone size: once; CDR3 protein: CASSYPREGAYNEQFF
V gene: TRBV6-5; clone size: NA; CDR3 protein: CASGDSYEQYF
V gene: TRBV28; clone size: NA; CDR3 protein: CASSRQGASLSYGYTF
V gene: TRBV27; clone size: NA; CDR3 protein: CASSLLAGGGHRELFF
V gene: TRBV9; clone size: NA; CDR3 protein: CASSGGDTRRNEQFF
V gene: TRBV27; clone size: NA; CDR3 protein: CASSLSSDTSGYNEQFF
V gene: TRBV28; clone size: NA; CDR3 protein: CASSAERGLAEGSYEQYF
V gene: TRBV7-9; clone size: NA; CDR3 protein: CASSSRTSGLYEQYF
V gene: TRBV11-1; clone size: NA; CDR3 protein: CASSPPGVPSYGYTF
V gene: TRBV4-1; clone size: NA; CDR3 protein: CASSQDRGAEAFF
V gene: TRBV16; clone size: NA; CDR3 protein: CASSHRQGLINEQFF
V gene: TRBV7-8; clone size: NA; CDR3 protein: CASSSGLADNEQFF
V gene: TRBV5-1; clone size: NA; CDR3 protein: CASSLRHTNTEAFF
V gene: TRBV7-6; clone size: once; CDR3 protein: CASSLAVIATPQHEQFF